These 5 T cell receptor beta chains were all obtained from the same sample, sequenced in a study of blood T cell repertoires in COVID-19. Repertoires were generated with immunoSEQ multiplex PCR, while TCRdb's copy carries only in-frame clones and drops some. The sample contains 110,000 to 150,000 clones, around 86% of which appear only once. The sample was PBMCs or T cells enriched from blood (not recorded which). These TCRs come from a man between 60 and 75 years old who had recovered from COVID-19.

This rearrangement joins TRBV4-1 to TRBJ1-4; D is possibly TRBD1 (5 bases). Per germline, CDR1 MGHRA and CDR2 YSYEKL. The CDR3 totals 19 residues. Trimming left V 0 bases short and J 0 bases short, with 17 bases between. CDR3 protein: CASSQDGGAEVATNEKLFF. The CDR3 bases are TGCGCCAGCAGCCAAGATGGTGGGGCCGAAGTTGCAACTAATGAAAAACTGTTTTTT.

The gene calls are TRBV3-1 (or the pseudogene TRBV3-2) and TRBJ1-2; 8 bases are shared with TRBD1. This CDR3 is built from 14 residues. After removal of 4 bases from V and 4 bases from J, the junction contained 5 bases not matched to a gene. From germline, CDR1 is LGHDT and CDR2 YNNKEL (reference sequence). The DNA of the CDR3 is TGTGCCAGCAGCCGACAGGGGAGAATCTATGGCTACACCTTC. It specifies CASSRQGRIYGYTF.

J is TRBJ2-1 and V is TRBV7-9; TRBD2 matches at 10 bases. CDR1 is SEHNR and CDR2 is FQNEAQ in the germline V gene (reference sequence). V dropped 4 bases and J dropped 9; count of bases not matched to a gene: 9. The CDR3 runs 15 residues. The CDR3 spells CASSSSGGPWGEQFF. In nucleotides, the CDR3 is TGTGCCAGCAGCTCTAGCGGGGGCCCCTGGGGTGAGCAGTTCTTC.

This CDR3 is CASQTGLALTVPGELFF. The DNA of the CDR3 is TGTGCCAGCCAGACGGGACTAGCCCTGACTGTTCCCGGGGAGCTGTTTTTT. V gene TRBV18 combines with J gene TRBJ2-2; 9 nucleotides align to TRBD2. Germline V lookup: CDR1 KGHSH, CDR2 LQKENI. The CDR3 contains 17 residues. The trim removed 8 bases at V and 6 bases at J, leaving 16 bases unmatched. The entire variable domain, with the rest obtained from reference TRBV18 and TRBJ2-2, is as follows: NAGVMQNPRHLVRRRGQEARLRCSPMKGHSHVYWYRQLPEEGLKFMVYLQKENIIDESGMPKERFSAEFPKEGPSILRIQQVVRGDSAAYFCASQTGLALTVPGELFFGEGSRLTVL.

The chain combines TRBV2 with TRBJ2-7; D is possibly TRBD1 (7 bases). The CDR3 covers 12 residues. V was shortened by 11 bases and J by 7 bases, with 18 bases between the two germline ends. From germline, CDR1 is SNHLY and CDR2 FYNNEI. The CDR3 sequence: CAVEEGAREQYF. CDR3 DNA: TGTGCCGTCGAGGAGGGGGCGCGGGAGCAGTACTTC.